Presented here are 3 T cell receptor beta chains from one specimen sequenced in a study of blood T cell repertoires in COVID-19. TCRdb keeps only in-frame clones here, not all; method: immunoSEQ multiplex PCR. Among 200,000 to 300,000 clones, almost 90% were seen once, and the ten largest hold over 1.1%. Specimen: peripheral blood. These receptors were taken from a man at least 80 years old with acute or convalescent COVID-19.

V gene TRBV3-1 (or the pseudogene TRBV3-2) combines with J gene TRBJ2-3; 8 bases align to TRBD1. Germline CDR1 is LGHDT and CDR2 is YNNKEL (reference sequence). The junction had 7 bases not matched to a gene; V was cut back by 4 bases and J by 1 base. CDR3 length equals 16 residues. CDR3 in amino acids: CASSLRTGQGTDTQYF. In DNA, the CDR3 is TGTGCCAGCAGCCTCCGGACAGGGCAGGGCACAGATACGCAGTATTTT.

This rearrangement joins TRBV5-1 to TRBJ2-1; D might be TRBD2 (6 bases). Germline CDR1 reads SGHRS; CDR2 reads YFSETQ. CDR3 length equals 16 residues. Trimming left V 4 bases short and J 4 bases short, with 18 bases between. Here the CDR3 DNA reads TGCGCCAGCAGCCGACGAGAGGGCCGGGAGTACAATGAGCAGTTCTTC. Protein product: CASSRREGREYNEQFF.

This chain uses TRBV2 with TRBJ1-1; the match to TRBD1 covers 8 bases. The junction had 9 bases not matched to a gene; V was cut back by 7 bases and J by 5 bases. This CDR3 is built from 14 residues. Per germline, CDR1 SNHLY and CDR2 FYNNEI. CDR3 sequence reads: CASTNSGGMTEAFF. The CDR3 nucleotides are TGTGCCAGCACTAACTCAGGGGGCATGACTGAAGCTTTCTTT.